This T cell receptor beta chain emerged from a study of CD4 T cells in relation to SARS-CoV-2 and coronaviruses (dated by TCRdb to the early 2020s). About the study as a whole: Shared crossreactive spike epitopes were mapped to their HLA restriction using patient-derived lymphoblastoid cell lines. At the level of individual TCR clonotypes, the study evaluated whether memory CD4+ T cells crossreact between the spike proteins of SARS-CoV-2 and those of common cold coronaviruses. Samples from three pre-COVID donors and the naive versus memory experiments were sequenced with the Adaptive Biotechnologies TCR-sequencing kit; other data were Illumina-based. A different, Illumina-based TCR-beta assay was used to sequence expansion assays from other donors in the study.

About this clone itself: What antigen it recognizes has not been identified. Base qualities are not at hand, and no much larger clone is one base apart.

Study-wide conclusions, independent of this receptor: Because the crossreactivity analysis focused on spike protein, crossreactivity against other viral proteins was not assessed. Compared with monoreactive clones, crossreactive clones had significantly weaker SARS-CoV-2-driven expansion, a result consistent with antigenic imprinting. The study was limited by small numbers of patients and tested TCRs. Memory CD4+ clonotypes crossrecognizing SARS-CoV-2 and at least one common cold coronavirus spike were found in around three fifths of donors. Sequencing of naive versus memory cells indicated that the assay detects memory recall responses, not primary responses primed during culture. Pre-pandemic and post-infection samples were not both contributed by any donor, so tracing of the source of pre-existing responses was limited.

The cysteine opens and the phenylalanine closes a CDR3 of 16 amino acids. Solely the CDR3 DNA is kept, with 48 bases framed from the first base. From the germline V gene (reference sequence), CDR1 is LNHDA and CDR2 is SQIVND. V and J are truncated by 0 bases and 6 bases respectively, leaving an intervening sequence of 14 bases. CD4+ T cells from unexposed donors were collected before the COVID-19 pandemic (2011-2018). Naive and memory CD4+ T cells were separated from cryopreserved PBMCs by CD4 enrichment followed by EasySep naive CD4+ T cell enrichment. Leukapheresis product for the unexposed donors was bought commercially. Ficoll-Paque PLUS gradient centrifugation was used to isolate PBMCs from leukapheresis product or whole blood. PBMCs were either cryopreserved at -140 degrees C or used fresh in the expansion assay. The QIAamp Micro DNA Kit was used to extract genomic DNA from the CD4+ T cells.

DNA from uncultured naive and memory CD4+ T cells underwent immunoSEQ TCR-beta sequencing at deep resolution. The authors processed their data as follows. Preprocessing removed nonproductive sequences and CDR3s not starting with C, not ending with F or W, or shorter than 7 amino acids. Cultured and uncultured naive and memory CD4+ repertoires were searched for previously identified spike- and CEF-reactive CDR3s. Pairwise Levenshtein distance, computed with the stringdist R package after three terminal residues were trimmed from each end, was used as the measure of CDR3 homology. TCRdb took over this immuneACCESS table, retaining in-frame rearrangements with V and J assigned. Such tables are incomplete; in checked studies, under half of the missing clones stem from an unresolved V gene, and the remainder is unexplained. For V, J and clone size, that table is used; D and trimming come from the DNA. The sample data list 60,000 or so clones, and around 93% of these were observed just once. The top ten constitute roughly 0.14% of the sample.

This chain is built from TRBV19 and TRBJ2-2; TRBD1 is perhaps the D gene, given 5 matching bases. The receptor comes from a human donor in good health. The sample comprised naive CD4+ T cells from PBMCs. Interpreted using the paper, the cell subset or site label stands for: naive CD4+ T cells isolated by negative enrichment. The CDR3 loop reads CASSIETGRTPGELFF. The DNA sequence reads TGTGCCAGTAGTATAGAAACAGGTCGAACCCCCGGGGAGCTGTTTTTT.